This T cell receptor (beta chain) emerged from a study of brain T cells in children with intractable seizures. Broader study findings: Clones missing pre-surgery may reflect undersampling of that blood sample.

Measured with immunoSEQ multiplex PCR; TCRdb has only the in-frame clones, and not every one. The sample yields about 80,000 clones, under 95% seen once. Surgery cases with the highest brain T cell transcript signatures were chosen for sequencing. Patients received at least one anti-epileptic drug before surgery. In the case of this clone: Its antigen is unknown.

Germline-derived CDR1 and CDR2 are KGHDR and SFDVKD. The CDR3 is 14 residues long. The V gene lost 1 base and the J gene lost 11 bases, with 16 bases spanning the gap. This chain connects TRBV24-1 to TRBJ1-1, with TRBD1 as a possible D gene (5 bases). The source was peripheral blood, collected at surgery. The sequence was obtained from a girl aged 2 to 9 with Rasmussen encephalitis and intractable seizures. Here the CDR3 reads CATSDFTFGDGAFF. The CDR3 region has the DNA TGTGCCACCAGTGATTTCACATTCGGGGACGGGGCTTTCTTT.